Listed below are T cell receptor beta chains from one sample, sequenced in a study of Ad26.COV2.S vaccination and SARS-CoV-2 variants. The table came from immunoSEQ multiplex PCR; TCRdb's copy has only in-frame clones and leaves some out. The table shows roughly 350,000 clones, with over 75% occurring only once. The sample here was peripheral blood, taken in a trial of Ad26.COV2.S vaccine versus placebo. The source of these receptors is a person between 18 and 60 years old who received the Ad26.COV2.S COVID-19 vaccine or a placebo. Both conserved end residues are part of each CDR3. The order of the fields is D gene, V gene, clone size, J gene, CDR3 DNA, CDR3 protein. D genes are given only for firm matches. A clone size is listed for some rows: how often the clone was seen (once, few, many), or a class if it is expanded.

NA	TRBV7-7	NA	TRBJ2-5	TGTGCTAGCAGCCACTCTTTGACGGGTGGCCAAGAGACCCAGTACTTC	CASSHSLTGGQETQYF
NA	TRBV4-1	NA	TRBJ1-3	TGCGCCAGCAGCCGAACTTACAGGTTCGAAAACACCATATATTTT	CASSRTYRFENTIYF
TRBD1	TRBV7-2	NA	TRBJ1-2	TGTGCCAGCAGCTTTCAACCGGGACAGTCCTATGGCTACACCTTC	CASSFQPGQSYGYTF
TRBD1	TRBV29-1	NA	TRBJ1-4	TGCAGCGTCCGGACAGGGAGGAAACTGTTTTTT	CSVRTGRKLFF
NA	TRBV28	NA	TRBJ1-6	TGTGCCAGCAGTTTATACCCATGGAGGGATAATTCACCCCTCCACTTT	CASSLYPWRDNSPLHF
NA	TRBV5-6	NA	TRBJ2-7	TGTGCCAGCAGCTTCGGCAACCCGGTCTACGAGCAGTACTTC	CASSFGNPVYEQYF
NA	TRBV5-1	NA	TRBJ1-1	TGCGCCAGCAGCTTGGCCTCAGGGGCAAGGGGAGCTTTCTTT	CASSLASGARGAFF
TRBD1	TRBV6-5	NA	TRBJ1-2	TGTGCCAGCAAGGGACAGGGTCAAGATGGCTACACCTTC	CASKGQGQDGYTF
NA	TRBV5-1	NA	TRBJ1-1	TGCGCCAGCAGCTTGACCCCTTTGGGGGACACTGAAGCTTTCTTT	CASSLTPLGDTEAFF
NA	TRBV5-1	NA	TRBJ2-2	TGCGCCAGCAGCTCCGCTATAGGGGCTGTGAACACCGGGGAGCTGTTTTTT	CASSSAIGAVNTGELFF
NA	TRBV7-8	NA	TRBJ2-3	TGTGCCAGCAGCCTTAGACCAACCGATACGCAGTATTTT	CASSLRPTDTQYF
TRBD1	TRBV19	NA	TRBJ1-1	TGTGCCAGTAGTCCGGGGACAGGGAAAGGGAACACTGAAGCTTTCTTT	CASSPGTGKGNTEAFF
TRBD1	TRBV30	NA	TRBJ2-7	TGTGCCTGGAGTCCTTTCGGGACAGACCTACGGGAGCAGTACTTC	CAWSPFGTDLREQYF
TRBD1	TRBV5-4	many	TRBJ2-2	TGTGCCAGCAGCCCCGGGACAGGGAACACCGGGGAGCTGTTTTTT	CASSPGTGNTGELFF
NA	TRBV4-3	NA	TRBJ1-1	TGCGCCAGCAGCCAAGTGGGTCGGGGGGGGAACACTGAAGCTTTCTTT	CASSQVGRGGNTEAFF
NA	TRBV7-2	NA	TRBJ1-1	TGTGCCAGCAGCTTCCGAGAGGGAGCCACTGAAGCTTTCTTT	CASSFREGATEAFF
NA	TRBV9	NA	TRBJ1-2	TGTGCCAGCAGCCCCTCCCTTGGGGAAGTATATGGCTACACCTTC	CASSPSLGEVYGYTF
NA	TRBV18	NA	TRBJ1-4	TGTGCCAGCTCACCACCCTCACGTCCCCGAGAAAAACTGTTTTTT	CASSPPSRPREKLFF
NA	TRBV27	NA	TRBJ2-7	TGTGCCAGCAGTTTTGCAAATAGCTACGAGCAGTACTTC	CASSFANSYEQYF
NA	TRBV5-4	NA	TRBJ1-1	TGTGCCAGCAGCTTTGGGGTCCCCGCGAACACTGAAGCTTTCTTT	CASSFGVPANTEAFF
NA	TRBV11-3	NA	TRBJ2-2	TGTGCCAGCAGCCTCAACGACGGAACCGGGGAGCTGTTTTTT	CASSLNDGTGELFF
NA	TRBV6-2/TRBV6-3	NA	TRBJ1-5	TGTGCCAGCAGTCGGACAGAAAATAGCAATCAGCCCCAGCATTTT	CASSRTENSNQPQHF
NA	TRBV12-3/TRBV12-4	NA	TRBJ1-3	TGTGCCAGCAGTTTAACCGGAAACACCATATATTTT	CASSLTGNTIYF
NA	TRBV7-9	few	TRBJ2-7	TGTGCCAGCAGCCCCCTGGGCCAGGTTCGAACCTACGAGCAGTACTTC	CASSPLGQVRTYEQYF
TRBD1	TRBV5-6	NA	TRBJ1-4	TGTGCCAGCAGCTATGGACAGGAGGTTGGTAATGAAAAACTGTTTTTT	CASSYGQEVGNEKLFF
NA	TRBV13	NA	TRBJ2-2	TGTGCCAGCAGCGCAACTTTCGCCGGGGAGCTGTTTTTT	CASSATFAGELFF
NA	TRBV18	NA	TRBJ1-4	TGTGCCAGCTCCCCCCGACAGGTTTCTGGTGAAAAACTGTTTTTT	CASSPRQVSGEKLFF
NA	TRBV4-3	NA	TRBJ1-3	TGCGCCAGCAGCCAAGATTTTCGCAGGGACGGAGCTGGAAACACCATATATTTT	CASSQDFRRDGAGNTIYF
NA	TRBV6-2/TRBV6-3	NA	TRBJ2-7	TGTGCCAGCAGCCATTACCCCAAACTAGCTGGCGAGCAGTACTTC	CASSHYPKLAGEQYF
NA	TRBV30	NA	TRBJ2-2	TGTGCCTGGAGTCCCGGAACTGTTATTGGCGGGGAGCTGTTTTTT	CAWSPGTVIGGELFF
NA	TRBV30	NA	TRBJ2-3	TGTGCCTGGAGTGCCCGACGGGGAGATACGCAGTATTTT	CAWSARRGDTQYF
TRBD1	TRBV9	NA	TRBJ2-2	TGTGCCAGCAGCGCAGGGGGCATCGGGGAGCTGTTTTTT	CASSAGGIGELFF
NA	TRBV10-3	NA	TRBJ1-2	TGTGCCATCAGTCCAGGGAGAGAGTATGGCTACACCTTC	CAISPGREYGYTF
TRBD1	TRBV5-1	NA	TRBJ1-1	TGCGCCAGCTCGACAGGGCCCACTGAAGCTTTCTTT	CASSTGPTEAFF
NA	TRBV11-3	NA	TRBJ2-1	TGTGCCAGCAGCGCTGATAGCTCCTACAATGAGCAGTTCTTC	CASSADSSYNEQFF
NA	TRBV6-5	few	TRBJ1-6	TGTGCCAGCAGGGGGACAAGTAATTCACCCCTCCACTTT	CASRGTSNSPLHF
NA	TRBV11-2	once	TRBJ1-1	TGTGCCAGCAGCTTTAGCGGGAACACTGAAGCTTTCTTT	CASSFSGNTEAFF
NA	TRBV10-3	once	TRBJ1-2	TGTGCCATCAGTGAGGACAGTAACTATGGCTACACCTTC	CAISEDSNYGYTF
NA	TRBV21-1	NA	TRBJ2-1	TGTGCCAGCAGCACTAGCGGGGGGGCCTACAATGAGCAGTTCTTC	CASSTSGGAYNEQFF
TRBD1	TRBV11-3	once	TRBJ1-1	TGTGCCAGCAGCTTAGGGGACAGGGGGAGAGCTTTCTTT	CASSLGDRGRAFF
TRBD1	TRBV7-9	NA	TRBJ2-1	TGTGCCAGCAGCCGGACAGGGAGCTCCTACAATGAGCAGTTCTTC	CASSRTGSSYNEQFF